The next 14 T cell receptor beta chains were all read from a single sample in a study of T-cell reconstitution after alpha-beta-depleted transplantation in children. For TCRbeta, the library was prepared with unique molecular identifiers. TCRdb reanalysed the PCR reads using MiXCR and keeps one entry per CDR3 protein. This table has around 210,000 distinct CDR3 sequences, about 7% appearing once. The sequencing used PBMCs, collected before TCRalphabeta/CD19-depleted stem cell transplant. The source is a boy between 2 and 10 years old with acute lymphoblastic leukemia, due to receive a stem cell transplant.

A remark on this clonotype: A much bigger clone sits one base away, suggesting this may be a read error. The chain is built from TRBV5-1 and TRBJ1-1, with D possibly TRBD1 on 5 matching bases. CDR1 and CDR2 from the germline V gene are SGHRS and YFSETQ. The CDR3 contains 15 residues. For the CDR3, the DNA is TGCTCCAGCAGCTACGGCACAGGTTACAACACTGAAGCTTTCTTT. It encodes CSSSYGTGYNTEAFF.

This clonotype was seen a few times. The gene calls are TRBV7-9 and TRBJ2-1, with D unresolved. The ends were cut back, 5 bases at V and 9 bases at J, with 5 bases in the middle. The germline V gene has CDR1 SEHNR and CDR2 FQNEAQ (reference sequence). The CDR3 is made up of 10 amino acids. The CDR3 nucleotides read TGTGCCAGCAGCGGTACTGAGCAGTTCTTC. It encodes CASSGTEQFF.

Ten or more counts support this clonotype. This chain joins TRBV29-1 and TRBJ2-3; no reliable D call. Trimming took off 7 bases at V and 2 bases at J, with 4 bases between the two ends. CDR3 size: 10 residues. Germline V lookup: CDR1 SQVTM, CDR2 ANQGSEA. The CDR3: CSGSTDTQYF. CDR3 coding DNA: TGCAGCGGATCCACAGATACGCAGTATTTT.

The chain has TRBV2 and TRBJ2-6; tentative D call: TRBD1 (6 bases). The CDR3 loop spans 14 amino acids. V dropped 6 bases and J dropped 1 base, with 7 bases sitting between them. The germline gives CDR1 SNHLY, CDR2 FYNNEI. The CDR3: CASRGTSGANVLTF. The CDR3 coding sequence is TGTGCCAGCAGGGGGACATCTGGGGCCAACGTCCTGACTTTC.

This clonotype has a count of ten or more. The chain combines TRBV12-3 or TRBV12-4 with TRBJ2-2; D is possibly TRBD2 (5 bases). V was shortened by 4 bases and J by 4 bases, with 13 bases between the two germline ends. CDR3 size: 15 residues. The CDR3 here is CASSSLGASTGELFF. The CDR3 nucleotides read TGTGCCAGCAGTTCCTTGGGAGCCTCCACCGGGGAGCTGTTTTTT.

Many counts were recorded for this clonotype. This chain joins TRBV28 and TRBJ2-7, with D possibly matching TRBD2 (6 bases). Germline V gene data show CDR1 as MDHEN and CDR2 as SYDVKM. V shed 11 bases and J shed 3 bases, with 20 bases lying between them. The CDR3 extends over 14 amino acids. The CDR3 here is CAVFSAGRNYEQYF. The CDR3 DNA is TGTGCCGTATTTTCGGCAGGGAGGAACTACGAGCAGTACTTC.

This clonotype was observed many times. The chain recombines TRBV6-2 or TRBV6-3 with TRBJ1-5; tentatively, D is TRBD1 (5 bases). The V and J ends lost 3 bases and 9 bases respectively, with 18 bases between them. Germline lookup yields CDR1 MNHEY and CDR2 SVGEGT. The CDR3 totals 15 residues. The CDR3 is CASSYTRDSEGPQHF. In DNA, the CDR3 is TGTGCCAGCAGTTATACGCGCGACAGTGAGGGGCCCCAGCATTTT.

This chain joins TRBV18 and TRBJ2-1; 12 positions agree with TRBD2. The CDR3 covers 17 residues. Per the germline V gene, CDR1 is KGHSH and CDR2 is LQKENI. After removal of 3 bases from V and 6 bases from J, the junction contained 9 bases not matched to a gene. This chain's CDR3 is CASSPFASGRAGNEQFF. CDR3 coding DNA: TGTGCCAGCTCACCGTTCGCTAGCGGGAGGGCCGGCAATGAGCAGTTCTTC.

This rearrangement joins TRBV10-3 to TRBJ2-7; TRBD2 agrees at 11 bases. There are 15 residues in the CDR3. CDR1 and CDR2 (germline): ENHRY, SYGVKD. V shed 2 bases and J 7 bases; nucleotides not matched to a gene: 7. The CDR3 reads CAISEPSGGRGEQYF. DNA of the CDR3: TGTGCCATCAGTGAGCCTAGCGGGGGGCGTGGGGAGCAGTACTTC.

This clonotype was picked up many times. The chain carries TRBV7-9 and TRBJ1-2, with a possible D match to TRBD1 (5 bases). Deletions cut 5 bases from V and 6 bases from J, with 13 bases between. Germline CDR1 and CDR2: SEHNR and FQNEAQ (reference sequence). CDR3 length: 13 residues. Here the CDR3 DNA reads TGTGCCAGCAGCCCCCTGGGGGAGCATGGCTACACCTTC. The encoded protein is CASSPLGEHGYTF. Variable domain in full (rest from reference TRBV7-9 and TRBJ1-2): DTGVSQNPRHKITKRGQNVTFRCDPISEHNRLYWYRQTLGQGPEFLTYFQNEAQLEKSRLLSDRFSAERPKGSFSTLEIQRTEQGDSAMYLCASSPLGEHGYTFGSGTRLTVV.

In its sample, this clonotype was seen a few times. The chain carries TRBV7-9 and TRBJ2-7; TRBD2 aligns across 9 bases. CDR3 size: 15 residues. CDR1 SEHNR and CDR2 FQNEAQ come from the germline V gene (reference sequence). Trimming cost V 5 bases and J 5 bases; bases outside gene matches: 10. The chain's CDR3 is CASSRLAEPGDEQYF. The CDR3 DNA sequence: TGTGCCAGCAGCCGACTAGCGGAACCGGGGGACGAGCAGTACTTC.

The table lists this clonotype with many counts. This chain joins TRBV12-3 or TRBV12-4 and TRBJ1-1, with TRBD1 as a possible D gene (5 bases). The CDR3 length is 14 residues. The V end lost 7 bases, the J end lost 0 bases, and 12 bases lay between the germline ends. CDR3 in amino acids: CASIVSGMNTEAFF. CDR3 nucleotides: TGTGCCAGCATTGTGTCAGGGATGAACACTGAAGCTTTCTTT.

This clonotype was observed at least ten times. The chain joins TRBV29-1 to TRBJ2-7; 9 bases line up with TRBD1. Germline V gene lookup returns CDR1 SQVTM and CDR2 ANQGSEA. V trimming: 5 bases; J trimming: 0 bases; junction bases outside the gene matches: 2. This CDR3 has 13 amino acids. CDR3 DNA sequence: TGCAGCGTTAAGGGACAGGGCTCCTACGAGCAGTACTTC. It specifies CSVKGQGSYEQYF.

This clonotype was seen only a few times. V is TRBV29-1 and J is TRBJ1-1, with TRBD1 as a possible D gene (6 bases). In germline, CDR1 is SQVTM, CDR2 ANQGSEA. Trimming removed 6 bases at V and 11 bases at J, with 13 bases between. The CDR3 is made up of 10 amino acids. CDR3 region: CSVPGVSAFF. The CDR3 nucleotides are TGCAGCGTGCCAGGGGTTTCCGCTTTCTTT.